This paragraph covers one T cell receptor beta chain sequence. This entry is derived from a study of response to subunit inactivated influenza vaccine. The CDR3 extends over 14 amino acids. V was clipped by 1 base and J by 6 bases; unmatched bases: 5. Germline CDR1 reads SGHTA; CDR2 reads FQGNSA. A single record per CDR3 protein comes from TCRdb applying MiXCR to the RT-PCR reads. The sample holds approximately 300,000 distinct CDR3 sequences, approximately 23% seen once. The rearrangement links TRBV7-2 to TRBJ2-7; 8 bases agree with TRBD1. The receptor's source is a man aged 50-75 years who received an inactivated influenza vaccine. Sequences were derived from PBMCs from blood, sampled approximately 20 months after vaccination. Here the CDR3 reads CASSLEDRDSEQYF. The CDR3 coding sequence is TGTGCCAGCAGCTTAGAGGACAGGGACTCCGAGCAGTACTTC.